This T cell receptor (beta chain) was captured by sequencing in a study of early T cells in non-severe SARS-CoV-2 infection. Regarding the study as a whole: Matching against VDJdb likely underestimated virus-specific expansions, favoring anti-spike CD8.

Individual cDNA molecules received unique molecular identifiers. TCRdb ran MiXCR on the 5' RACE reads and lists one entry per CDR3 protein. The sample holds tens of thousands of distinct CDR3 sequences; 4% to 5% are singletons and the top ten take around 8%. V was cut by 2 bases and J by 3 bases, with 8 bases left in between. The CDR3 spans 13 residues. This clonotype was seen at least ten times. The antigen remains undetermined. The material sequenced was whole blood. The clonotype comes from an adult who was a healthcare worker with PCR-confirmed SARS-CoV-2 infection or an uninfected control (not recorded which). The chain carries TRBV12-3 or TRBV12-4 and TRBJ2-7, with D possibly being TRBD1 (5 bases). The CDR3 bases are TGTGCCAGCAGTTTACAGGGTGGCTACGAGCAGTACTTC. Protein product: CASSLQGGYEQYF.